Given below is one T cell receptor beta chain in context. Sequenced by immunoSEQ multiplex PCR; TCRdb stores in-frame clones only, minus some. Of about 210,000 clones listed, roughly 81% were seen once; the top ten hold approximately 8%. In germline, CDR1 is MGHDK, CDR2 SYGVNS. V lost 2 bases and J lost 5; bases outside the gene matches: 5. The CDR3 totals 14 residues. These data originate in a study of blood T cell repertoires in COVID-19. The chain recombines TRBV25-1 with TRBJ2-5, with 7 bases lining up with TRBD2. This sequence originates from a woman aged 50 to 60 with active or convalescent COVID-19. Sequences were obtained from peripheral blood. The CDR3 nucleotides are TGTGCCAGCAGTGAAGCGGGAGTTGGGGAGACCCAGTACTTC. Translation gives CASSEAGVGETQYF. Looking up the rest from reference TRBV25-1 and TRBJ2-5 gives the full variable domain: EADIYQTPRYLVIGTGKKITLECSQTMGHDKMYWYQQDPGMELHLIHYSYGVNSTEKGDLSSESTVSRIRTEHFPLTLESARPSHTSQYLCASSEAGVGETQYFGPGTRLLVL.